This TCR beta chain originates from a study of T-cell reconstitution after alpha-beta-depleted transplantation in children. Study-wide results and caveats: In some patients, recipient T cells and intrathymic progenitors surviving conditioning explained high day-60 diversity. T-cell counts and diversity at one year following transplant were attributed mainly to newly produced T cells.

The CDR3 length is 15 residues. Per germline, CDR1 DFQATT and CDR2 SNEGSKA (reference sequence). Unmatched junction bases numbered 15, after V lost 5 bases and J lost 5 bases. Points on this clonotype: What it recognizes is unknown. A much larger clone lies one base from this, so it may be a read error.

The TCRbeta library was prepared with unique molecular identifiers. TCRdb redid the calling of the PCR reads with MiXCR, one entry per CDR3 protein. The sample carries fewer than 550,000 distinct CDR3 sequences, about 10% recorded once. V and J are TRBV20-1 and TRBJ2-7, with 7 bases lining up with TRBD1. The receptor's source is a child younger than 10 with inherited bone marrow failure, due to receive a stem cell transplant. Source: PBMCs, taken before TCRalphabeta/CD19-depleted stem cell transplant. The CDR3 region has the DNA TGCAGTGCTCTCAGTGCGACAGGGAGCTACGACGAGCAGTACTTC. Translation gives CSALSATGSYDEQYF.